What follows are 28 T cell receptor beta chains derived from one specimen sequenced in a study of identical twins. One entry per CDR3 protein results from TCRdb running MiXCR on the 5' RACE reads. The data contain around 500,000 distinct CDR3 sequences, approximately 15% of them seen just once; the ten biggest clones take up 0.5% to 0.65%. These sequences were also reported in another study, on yellow fever vaccine responses in identical twins.

The sequenced material came from CD4+ T cells sorted from blood. The receptors were gathered from a woman under 30 in good health.

This clonotype occurred a few times. The rearrangement links TRBV5-1 to TRBJ2-3; TRBD2 is a possible D gene (5 bases). V lost 4 bases to trimming and J lost 0 bases, with 9 bases between them. Germline V gene data show CDR1 as SGHRS and CDR2 as YFSETQ. The CDR3 is made up of 14 amino acids. The CDR3: CASSTRTSTDTQYF. The CDR3 DNA sequence: TGCGCCAGCAGCACCCGGACTAGCACAGATACGCAGTATTTT.

This clonotype has a handful of counts. The chain employs TRBV7-2 and TRBJ2-2; 9 positions agree with TRBD1. CDR3 length: 15 amino acids. V lost 7 bases and J lost 5; bases outside the gene matches: 8. From germline, CDR1 is SGHTA and CDR2 FQGNSA. CDR3 in amino acids: CASNSQGAGTGELFF. The CDR3 DNA reads TGTGCCAGCAACTCACAGGGGGCTGGGACCGGGGAGCTGTTTTTT.

This clonotype was seen repeatedly, ten times or more. A junction end diverges from the germline sequence, so it may reflect a read error. The genes are TRBV12-3 or TRBV12-4 and TRBJ2-1, with 9 nucleotides matching TRBD2. The CDR3 covers 14 residues. Here the CDR3 reads CASSLAGSPGEQFF. The CDR3 bases are TGTGCCAGCAGTCTAGCGGGAAGTCCAGGCGAGCAGTTCTTC.

This clonotype was counted only a few times. The chain links TRBV2 to TRBJ2-5; D remains ambiguous. This CDR3 spans 13 amino acids. Trimming took 6 bases from V and 1 from J, leaving 9 bases between them. Germline V gene sequence: CDR1 SNHLY, CDR2 FYNNEI. CDR3 loop: CASSVESQETQYF. The CDR3 DNA is TGTGCCAGCAGCGTGGAGAGCCAAGAGACCCAGTACTTC.

There are many counts of this clonotype. The chain recombines TRBV7-9 with TRBJ2-1; a possible D gene is TRBD2 (5 bases). There are 15 residues in the CDR3. Germline CDR1 SEHNR, CDR2 FQNEAQ (reference sequence). V was trimmed by 8 bases and J by 5 bases, leaving 19 bases between them. In DNA, the CDR3 is TGTGCCAGCGCCCTCGCGACTACTTGGAACAATGAGCAGTTCTTC. Amino acids: CASALATTWNNEQFF.

The chain links TRBV5-1 to TRBJ2-2; D remains unclear. This CDR3 has 13 residues. The V gene's germline CDR1 is SGHRS and CDR2 YFSETQ. Trimming stripped 6 bases from V and 2 bases from J, with 8 bases between. CDR3 sequence reads: CASTQLNTGELFF. The CDR3 DNA reads TGCGCCAGCACCCAGCTTAACACCGGGGAGCTGTTTTTT. Drawing the rest from reference TRBV5-1 and TRBJ2-2, the complete variable domain is KAGVTQTPRYLIKTRGQQVTLSCSPISGHRSVSWYQQTPGQGLQFLFEYFSETQRNKGNFPGRFSGRQFSNSRSEMNVSTLELGDSALYLCASTQLNTGELFFGEGSRLTVL.

This clonotype has just a few counts. The genes are TRBV15 and TRBJ2-1; 9 nucleotides agree with TRBD1. CDR3 length: 16 residues. The V gene's germline CDR1 is LNHNV and CDR2 YYDKDF (reference sequence). V dropped 0 bases and J dropped 5; count of bases not matched to a gene: 5. The CDR3 loop is CATSREGTGWHNEQFF. In DNA form, the CDR3 reads TGTGCCACCAGCAGAGAGGGGACAGGGTGGCACAATGAGCAGTTCTTC.

The CDR3 sequence: CASSLGGGLAKNIQYF. CDR3 nucleotides: TGTGCCAGCAGTTTAGGTGGGGGACTAGCCAAAAACATTCAGTACTTC. The gene calls are TRBV12-3 or TRBV12-4 and TRBJ2-4, with D possibly TRBD2 on 6 matching bases. Trimming took 1 base from V and 0 from J, leaving 10 bases between them. CDR3 length: 16 amino acids.

The rearrangement uses TRBV6-5 and TRBJ2-1; 8 positions agree with TRBD2. This CDR3 region has 16 residues. Germline CDR1 is MNHEY and CDR2 is SVGAGI. V gave up 2 bases and J gave up 7 bases; unmatched junction bases: 10. The CDR3 reads CASSYQSGSIGNEQFF. The CDR3 region has the DNA TGTGCCAGCAGTTACCAAAGCGGGAGCATCGGGAATGAGCAGTTCTTC.

The chain recombines TRBV5-1 with TRBJ2-1; 10 bases map to TRBD1. This CDR3 spans 15 amino acids. V was pared by 4 bases and J by 6 bases, with 7 bases of the junction left unmatched. In germline, CDR1 is SGHRS, CDR2 YFSETQ. The CDR3 loop reads CASSPRDRGANEQFF. CDR3 bases: TGCGCCAGCAGCCCCCGGGACAGGGGAGCCAATGAGCAGTTCTTC.

There are a few counts of this clonotype. The chain links TRBV9 to TRBJ2-7; perhaps TRBD1 as D (5 bases). This CDR3 spans 14 amino acids. Germline CDR1 and CDR2: SGDLS and YYNGEE. The V and J ends lost 5 bases and 0 bases respectively, with 12 bases between them. For the CDR3, the DNA is TGTGCCAGCAGTCCTCTAGGGGTCTCCTACGAGCAGTACTTC. Protein product: CASSPLGVSYEQYF.

This clonotype occurred a few times. CDR3 protein: CAISLAGGRETQYF. The CDR3 DNA follows: TGTGCCATCAGCCTAGCGGGGGGGCGGGAGACCCAGTACTTC. The genes are TRBV10-3 and TRBJ2-5; 12 nucleotides agree with TRBD2. Unmatched junction bases numbered 4, after V lost 6 bases and J lost 5 bases. The germline CDR1 and CDR2 sequences are ENHRY and SYGVKD. This CDR3 spans 14 amino acids.

The chain employs TRBV5-1 and TRBJ2-2, with D uncertain. This CDR3 contains 15 residues. Deletions cut 6 bases from V and 0 bases from J, with 12 bases between. Germline V gene lookup returns CDR1 SGHRS and CDR2 YFSETQ. CDR3 sequence reads: CASTLSSANTGELFF. DNA for the CDR3: TGCGCCAGCACCCTTTCCTCGGCGAACACCGGGGAGCTGTTTTTT.

There are a few counts of this clonotype. V and J are TRBV9 and TRBJ1-1; no clear D gene. Germline loops: CDR1 SGDLS, CDR2 YYNGEE. Trimming left V 1 base short and J 4 bases short, with 14 bases between. CDR3 length: 15 amino acids. CDR3 in amino acids: CASSVSPRSGTEAFF. CDR3 sequence (DNA): TGTGCCAGCAGCGTATCGCCGCGGTCGGGCACTGAAGCTTTCTTT.

The table lists this clonotype with a few counts. This chain links TRBV18 with TRBJ2-5; D might be TRBD2 (5 bases). CDR1 and CDR2 (germline): KGHSH, LQKENI. V shed 0 bases and J shed 8 bases, with 13 bases lying between them. The CDR3 runs 14 residues. The CDR3 DNA reads TGTGCCAGCTCACCACCCAAGGGAGAAGGTACCCAGTACTTC. The encoded protein is CASSPPKGEGTQYF.

This clonotype showed up many times. V gene TRBV11-1 combines with J gene TRBJ2-1, with TRBD1 matching 8 bases. Per germline, CDR1 SGHAT and CDR2 FQDESV (reference sequence). The CDR3 consists of 16 residues. The junction had 9 bases not matched to a gene; V was cut back by 4 bases and J by 4 bases. CDR3 DNA: TGTGCCAGCAGCTCTAGGCCGGGACAGGAATACAATGAGCAGTTCTTC. Amino acids: CASSSRPGQEYNEQFF.

The V gene is TRBV5-1, the J gene TRBJ2-7; D is ambiguous. This CDR3 has 15 residues. V lost 0 bases, J lost 2 bases, and 12 bases lay in between. Looked up from germline, CDR1 is SGHRS and CDR2 is YFSETQ. The CDR3 sequence: CASSLGQPLTYEQYF. The CDR3 nucleotides read TGCGCCAGCAGCTTGGGGCAGCCCTTAACCTACGAGCAGTACTTC.

This clonotype has ten or more counts. J is TRBJ2-4 and V is TRBV28; TRBD2 matches 11 bases. The germline V gene has CDR1 MDHEN and CDR2 SYDVKM. The CDR3 is made up of 15 amino acids. Losses at the gene ends were 6 bases for V and 6 bases for J; bases not matched to a gene: 7. As DNA, the CDR3 is TGTGCCAGCAGAATAGCGGGAGGGCCCGCAAACATTCAGTACTTC. Translation gives CASRIAGGPANIQYF.

There are a few counts of this clonotype. The V and J genes are TRBV7-2 and TRBJ2-1; possibly TRBD2 for D (7 bases). The CDR3 is made up of 17 amino acids. The ends were cut back, 3 bases at V and 5 bases at J, with 20 bases in the middle. Germline CDR1 reads SGHTA; CDR2 reads FQGNSA. The CDR3, as DNA: TGTGCCAGCAGCTTTACCGGGGGGTGGGGGGCAGACAATGAGCAGTTCTTC. This sequence encodes CASSFTGGWGADNEQFF.

This clonotype was counted ten times or more. The chain joins TRBV12-3 or TRBV12-4 to TRBJ1-1; 11 bases are a match to TRBD1. The CDR3 is made up of 16 amino acids. The V and J ends lost 4 bases and 9 bases, in that order; junction bases with no gene match: 13. The CDR3 here is CASSSVTSGQGAKAFF. The CDR3 DNA reads TGTGCCAGCAGTTCCGTAACCTCTGGACAGGGGGCGAAAGCTTTCTTT.

This clonotype has a count of ten or more. CDR3 in DNA: TGCGCCAGCAGCCTGGACGGGACTAGCGGGAGGCTTTGGTTCTTC. It codes for CASSLDGTSGRLWFF. V is TRBV5-1 and J is TRBJ2-1, with 15 positions matching TRBD2. CDR1 SGHRS and CDR2 YFSETQ come from the germline V gene. After removal of 4 bases from V and 15 bases from J, the junction contained 11 bases not matched to a gene. CDR3 length: 15 residues.

This clonotype was picked up a small number of times. The V gene is TRBV3-1, the J gene TRBJ1-6; D possibly corresponds to TRBD1 (6 bases). Germline CDR1 and CDR2: LGHDT and YNNKEL (reference sequence). Trimming removed 4 bases at V and 10 bases at J, with 14 bases between. The CDR3 length is 14 residues. The CDR3 DNA reads as TGTGCCAGCAGCCCCCACCAAGGGGGATCACCCCTCCACTTT. This gives the protein CASSPHQGGSPLHF.

The V gene is TRBV7-6, the J gene TRBJ2-1, with 8 bases aligning to TRBD1. Germline V gives CDR1 SGHVS, CDR2 FNYEAQ. This CDR3 has 19 amino acids. With V trimmed by 5 bases and J by 0 bases, 15 bases remained unmatched. The CDR3 DNA reads as TGTGCCAGCAGCCCGAGACAGGGGCGATCACTGAGCTCCTACAATGAGCAGTTCTTC. Translated: CASSPRQGRSLSSYNEQFF.

The chain carries TRBV20-1 and TRBJ2-3, with D possibly being TRBD2 (5 bases). The germline gives CDR1 DFQATT, CDR2 SNEGSKA (reference sequence). The CDR3 spans 13 residues. The V and J ends lost 2 bases and 9 bases respectively, with 15 bases between them. For the CDR3, the DNA is TGCAGTGCTAGACTGTTTTCTCGGGAAACGCAGTATTTT. Protein sequence: CSARLFSRETQYF.

This clonotype showed up just a few times. The rearrangement uses TRBV5-1 and TRBJ1-2; 10 bases agree with TRBD1. The germline CDR1 and CDR2 sequences are SGHRS and YFSETQ. This CDR3 contains 15 residues. V dropped 2 bases and J dropped 6; count of bases not matched to a gene: 7. CDR3 nucleotides: TGCGCCAGCAGCTTAATACCGGGACAGGGGAATGGCTACACCTTC. As protein: CASSLIPGQGNGYTF.

V usage is TRBV6-5 and J usage is TRBJ2-1; unclear D gene. The CDR3 length is 14 residues. Per germline, CDR1 MNHEY and CDR2 SVGAGI. With 4 bases removed from V and 5 bases from J, the gap between germline ends came to 12 bases. The CDR3: CASSSRNINNEQFF. CDR3 in DNA: TGTGCCAGCAGTTCCCGCAACATAAACAATGAGCAGTTCTTC.

This clonotype was detected only a few times. The chain uses TRBV24-1 and TRBJ2-1; D may correspond to TRBD1 or TRBD2 (6 bases each). V gave up 4 bases and J gave up 7 bases, with 19 bases separating them. This CDR3 has 16 amino acids. CDR1 is KGHDR, CDR2 SFDVKD, per germline. Written as DNA, the CDR3 is TGTGCCACCAGTGACCCAACAGGGATTGGGGGGAATGAGCAGTTCTTC. It specifies CATSDPTGIGGNEQFF.

This clonotype has just a few counts. V is TRBV28 and J is TRBJ2-1, with 13 bases matching TRBD2. The V segment lost 7 bases and the J segment 10 bases; nucleotides outside the gene matches: 10. The CDR3 is 15 residues long. In germline, CDR1 is MDHEN, CDR2 SYDVKM. The CDR3 loop reads CASTPPGLAGSEQFF. The CDR3 region has the DNA TGTGCCAGCACCCCCCCGGGACTAGCGGGAAGCGAGCAGTTCTTC.